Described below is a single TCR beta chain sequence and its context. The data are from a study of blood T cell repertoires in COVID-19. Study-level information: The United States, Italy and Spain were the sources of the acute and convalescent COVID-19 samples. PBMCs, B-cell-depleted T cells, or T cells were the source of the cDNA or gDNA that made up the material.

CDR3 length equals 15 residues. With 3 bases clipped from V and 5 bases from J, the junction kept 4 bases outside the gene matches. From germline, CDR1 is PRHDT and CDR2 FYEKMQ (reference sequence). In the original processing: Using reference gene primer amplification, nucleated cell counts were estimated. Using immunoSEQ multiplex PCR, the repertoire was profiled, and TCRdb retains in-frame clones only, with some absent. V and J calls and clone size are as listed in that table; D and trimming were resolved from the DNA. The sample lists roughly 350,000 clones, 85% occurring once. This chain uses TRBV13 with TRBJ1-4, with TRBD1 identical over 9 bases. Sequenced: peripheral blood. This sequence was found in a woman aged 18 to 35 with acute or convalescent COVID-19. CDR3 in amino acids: CASSFGQGQNEKLFF. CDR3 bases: TGTGCCAGCAGCTTCGGACAGGGGCAGAATGAAAAACTGTTTTTT.